This T cell receptor (beta chain) was sequenced in a study of T-cell reconstitution after alpha-beta-depleted transplantation in children. Notes on this clonotype: Its specificity is unknown.

This sample's TCRbeta library carried unique molecular identifier barcodes. TCRdb fed the PCR reads into MiXCR, producing one record per CDR3 protein. The table lists about 900,000 distinct CDR3 sequences, about 29% of them singletons. The CDR3 has 16 residues. The germline V gene encodes CDR1 SEHNR and CDR2 FQNEAQ (reference sequence). J gave up 7 bases and V 5 bases, and 12 bases lay outside the gene matches. Study results and limitations: Surviving thymic progenitors and recipient T cells were the source of high TCRbeta diversity at day 60 in some patients. Newly made T cells mostly supplied T-cell counts and diversity one year after transplant. Several hundred expanded graft clones reportedly supplied alpha-beta T cells about two months after transplant.

The V call is TRBV7-9, the J call TRBJ2-1, with 9 bases identical to TRBD2. Sample: PBMCs, mostly from graft donor cells, taken 360 days after TCRalphabeta/CD19-depleted stem cell transplant. This clonotype was obtained from a boy less than two years old who had a stem cell transplant for SCID, so the T cells may come from the graft donor. The CDR3 region has the DNA TGTGCCAGCAGCCCCGATGCGGGGGGGCGGAGAAATGAGCAGTTCTTC. Its protein is CASSPDAGGRRNEQFF.